The rows below give T cell receptor beta chains drawn from one sample of a study of blood T cell repertoires in COVID-19. The assay was immunoSEQ multiplex PCR, and TCRdb's table has in-frame clones only and misses some. The table has under 250,000 clones, less than 85% seen once. Sequencing was done on a sample of PBMCs or T cells enriched from blood (not recorded which). The receptor source for this set is a man aged 55-75 years who had recovered from COVID-19. The CDR3 runs from the conserved cysteine through the conserved F or W. Fields, in order: J gene, V gene, D gene, clone size, CDR3 DNA, CDR3 protein. A D gene is named only where the DNA matches it firmly. Clone size, where shown, is once, few, many, or a class for clones that have expanded.

TRBJ1-6	TRBV2	NA	many	TGTGCCAGCAGTGAAGCGCACAGGAACGGGAATTCACCCCTCCACTTT	CASSEAHRNGNSPLHF
TRBJ1-2	TRBV6-2/TRBV6-3	TRBD1	NA	TGTGCCAGCAGTGGCCGGGACAGGGGTTCTAACTATGGCTACACCTTC	CASSGRDRGSNYGYTF
TRBJ2-7	TRBV5-1	TRBD2	once	TGCGCCAGCAGCTCGGAGGCTAGCGGGGGAGACGAGCAGTACTTC	CASSSEASGGDEQYF
TRBJ1-2	TRBV7-9	TRBD1	NA	TGTGCCAGCAGCTCGATAGACAGGGACTATGGCTACACCTTC	CASSSIDRDYGYTF
TRBJ1-1	TRBV21-1	NA	NA	TGTGCCCTCTGCTGGCGGCTTGGCACTGAAGCTTTCTTT	CALCWRLGTEAFF
TRBJ2-7	TRBV5-1	TRBD1	NA	TGCGCCAGCAGCCCCTCGACAGGGCACGAGCAGTACTTC	CASSPSTGHEQYF
TRBJ2-6	TRBV19	TRBD1	NA	TGTGCCAGTAGTAAACAGACAGGGGACTCTGGGGCCAACGTCCTGACTTTC	CASSKQTGDSGANVLTF
TRBJ2-7	TRBV18	NA	NA	TGTGCCAGCTCACAGGGCACCCAGCGGTACGAGCAGTACTTC	CASSQGTQRYEQYF
TRBJ1-6	TRBV7-2	NA	NA	TGTGCCAGCAGCTTAGGTTCCGGGTACTATAATTCACCCCTCCACTTT	CASSLGSGYYNSPLHF
TRBJ1-3	TRBV5-5	NA	NA	TGTGCCAGCAGCTTGGCCCAGACATCCTCTGGAAACACCATATATTTT	CASSLAQTSSGNTIYF
TRBJ2-7	TRBV4-3	NA	NA	TGCGCCAGCAGCCAAGATACCGGCAGGTCCTACGAGCAGTACTTC	CASSQDTGRSYEQYF
TRBJ2-5	TRBV9	TRBD1	NA	TGTGCCAGCAGCACCGGGACAGGGGGCGCCCGTCTGAGTGGCCAGTACTTC	CASSTGTGGARLSGQYF
TRBJ2-7	TRBV4-2	NA	NA	TGTGCCAGCAGCCAAGCTAGCCTAGCAGACTACGAGCAGTACTTC	CASSQASLADYEQYF
TRBJ1-2	TRBV6-5	NA	NA	TGTGCCAGCAGTCTATTGCAGGGTCTCTATGGCTACACCTTC	CASSLLQGLYGYTF
TRBJ2-1	TRBV11-3	TRBD1	NA	TGTGCCAGCAGCTTAGACGGACAGGGAGGCTCCTACAATGAGCAGTTCTTC	CASSLDGQGGSYNEQFF
TRBJ1-1	TRBV27	TRBD1	NA	TGTGCCAGCAGCTCATACGGACAGGGAAGGACTGAAGCTTTCTTT	CASSSYGQGRTEAFF
TRBJ1-6	TRBV6-5	TRBD1	NA	TGTGCCACCACGACAGGGGCGAGGTATAATTCACCCCTCCACTTT	CATTTGARYNSPLHF
TRBJ1-1	TRBV2	NA	NA	TGTGCCAGCAGTGTACAGGGAAGAACTGAAGCTTTCTTT	CASSVQGRTEAFF
TRBJ2-1	TRBV29-1	NA	once	TGCAGCGTCGAAAGGCTGGAGAATGAGCAGTTCTTC	CSVERLENEQFF
TRBJ1-4	TRBV5-8	TRBD1	once	TGTGCCAGCAGCACCTGGACAGGGGGCGGTGAAAAACTGTTTTTT	CASSTWTGGGEKLFF
TRBJ1-1	TRBV2	TRBD1	NA	TGTGCCAGCAGTTTCCTGACAGGGATGAACACTGAAGCTTTCTTT	CASSFLTGMNTEAFF
TRBJ1-2	TRBV6-2/TRBV6-3	TRBD1	NA	TGTGCCAGCAGTTACCTCACAGGGGGGGTCGGCTACACCTTC	CASSYLTGGVGYTF
TRBJ2-1	TRBV9	NA	NA	TGTGCCAGCAGCGTCGGAGAGGGAGGAGGTTACAATGAGCAGTTCTTC	CASSVGEGGGYNEQFF
TRBJ1-1	TRBV6-1	TRBD1	NA	TGTGCCAGCAGTCAAGCCCCGGACAGGGGGAACACTGAAGCTTTCTTT	CASSQAPDRGNTEAFF
TRBJ2-2	TRBV7-9	TRBD1	NA	TGTGCCAGCAGCTACAGGGGGGCGGACACCGGGGAGCTGTTTTTT	CASSYRGADTGELFF
TRBJ1-1	TRBV27	TRBD1	NA	TGTGCCAGCAGCAGACAGGGGGGGAGTGAAGCTTTCTTT	CASSRQGGSEAFF
TRBJ2-7	TRBV7-2	TRBD2	NA	TGTGCCAGCAGCCCACACCCTAGCGGAGCGCCCTACGAGCAGTACTTC	CASSPHPSGAPYEQYF
TRBJ2-3	TRBV13	TRBD2	NA	TGTGCCAGCAGTTCCCAGCGGGGGGTGGGAGATACGCAGTATTTT	CASSSQRGVGDTQYF
TRBJ1-1	TRBV15	NA	NA	TGTGCCACCAGCAGAACTGCCTTGGGTAGAGGAACTGAAGCTTTCTTT	CATSRTALGRGTEAFF
TRBJ1-4	TRBV5-1	TRBD1	NA	TGCGCCAGCAGTCCGGGACAGGGTTCGACTAATGAAAAACTGTTTTTT	CASSPGQGSTNEKLFF
TRBJ1-1	TRBV29-1	NA	NA	TGCAGCGTTGTCCGGGGGGACACTGAAGCTTTCTTT	CSVVRGDTEAFF
TRBJ1-1	TRBV6-5	NA	NA	TGTGCCAGCAGTTATCGGAGGGACACTGAAGCTTTCTTT	CASSYRRDTEAFF
TRBJ1-1	TRBV19	TRBD1	NA	TGTGCCAGTAGTATTTTCTTTGGGGACAGGCTAAAAGGTATGAACACTGAAGCTTTCTTT	CASSIFFGDRLKGMNTEAFF
TRBJ1-1	TRBV20-1	NA	NA	TGCAGTGCTAGCGGCAGGGAAGCTTTCTTT	CSASGREAFF
TRBJ2-7	TRBV7-2	TRBD1	NA	TGTGCCAGCAGCTCCCCCTGGGACAGGGGCGAGCAGTACTTC	CASSSPWDRGEQYF
TRBJ2-3	TRBV19	TRBD1	NA	TGTGCCAGTAGCCGGACAGGGTCGGCAGATACGCAGTATTTT	CASSRTGSADTQYF
TRBJ1-6	TRBV9	NA	NA	TGTGCCAGCAGCTTGGGCCGGGAATATAATTCACCCCTCCACTTT	CASSLGREYNSPLHF
TRBJ2-1	TRBV10-3	TRBD2	NA	TGTGCCATCAGTCAAGCGGGGGAGGAGTTCTTC	CAISQAGEEFF
TRBJ2-7	TRBV11-2	NA	few	TGTGCCAGCAGCCCTTCAGGGGTGGGTGAGCAGTACTTC	CASSPSGVGEQYF
TRBJ2-1	TRBV27	NA	once	TGTGCCAGCGGCCGGCAGGGTGCTAATGAGCAGTTCTTC	CASGRQGANEQFF
TRBJ2-7	TRBV6-5	NA	NA	TGTGCCAGCGTGTTGACTGGAAGCTCCTACGAGCAGTACTTC	CASVLTGSSYEQYF
TRBJ1-4	TRBV11-2	NA	NA	TGTGCCAGCAGCCCTCGGGGGTCTGCAACTAATGAAAAACTGTTTTTT	CASSPRGSATNEKLFF
TRBJ1-1	TRBV19	NA	NA	TGTGCCAGTAGCCAGGGTGGGAACACTGAAGCTTTCTTT	CASSQGGNTEAFF
TRBJ1-2	TRBV5-1	TRBD1	NA	TGCGCCAGCAGTCGGGACAGCCCTAACTATGGCTACACCTTC	CASSRDSPNYGYTF
TRBJ2-7	TRBV11-2	TRBD1	few	TGTGCCAGCAGCCCGACGACAGGGTTCGGCGAGCAGTACTTC	CASSPTTGFGEQYF
TRBJ2-3	TRBV27	TRBD2	NA	TGTGCCAGCAGTTTTTCCCTTCCCGGGACTAGCTCAACAGATACGCAGTATTTT	CASSFSLPGTSSTDTQYF
TRBJ1-3	TRBV11-3	TRBD1	NA	TGTGCCAGCAGCGACAGGGCATCCGCAAACACCATATATTTT	CASSDRASANTIYF
TRBJ1-1	TRBV5-1	NA	NA	TGCGCCAGCAGCTTGGGCAGGAACACTGAAGCTTTCTTT	CASSLGRNTEAFF
TRBJ1-3	TRBV19	TRBD1	NA	TGTGCCAGTAGTCTCCGGACAGGGGGTACTGGAAACACCATATATTTT	CASSLRTGGTGNTIYF
TRBJ2-5	TRBV18	TRBD2	NA	TGTGCCAGCTCACCCCGGGAACCCGGGGGGTCAGAGACCCAGTACTTC	CASSPREPGGSETQYF
TRBJ2-1	TRBV2	NA	NA	TGTGCCAGCAGTGAAGCCCAGAACCTACAGGGCAATGAGCAGTTCTTC	CASSEAQNLQGNEQFF
TRBJ2-5	TRBV29-1	TRBD2	NA	TGCAGCGTTGCGGCTAGCGGGGGACTTGAGACCCAGTACTTC	CSVAASGGLETQYF
TRBJ1-4	TRBV7-9	NA	NA	TGTGCCAGCAGCATAATTTTCAGGGGAGTCGGTGAAAAACTGTTTTTT	CASSIIFRGVGEKLFF
TRBJ2-1	TRBV7-9	NA	NA	TGTGCCAGCAGCTTAGGTCGACTAAGCTCCTACAATGAGCAGTTCTTC	CASSLGRLSSYNEQFF
TRBJ2-5	TRBV4-1	NA	NA	TGCGCCAGCAGCCAAGAAGGCCGAGGAATAGGACAAGAGACCCAGTACTTC	CASSQEGRGIGQETQYF